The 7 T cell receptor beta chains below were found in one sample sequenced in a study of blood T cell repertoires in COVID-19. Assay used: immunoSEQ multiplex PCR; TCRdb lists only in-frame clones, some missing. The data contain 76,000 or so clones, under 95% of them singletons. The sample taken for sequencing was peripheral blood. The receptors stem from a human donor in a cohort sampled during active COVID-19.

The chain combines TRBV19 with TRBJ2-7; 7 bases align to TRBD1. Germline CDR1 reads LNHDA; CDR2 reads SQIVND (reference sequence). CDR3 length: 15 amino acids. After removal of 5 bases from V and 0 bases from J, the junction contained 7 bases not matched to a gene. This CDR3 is CASSLSAGGSYEQYF. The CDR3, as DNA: TGTGCCAGTAGTTTGTCGGCAGGGGGCTCCTACGAGCAGTACTTC.

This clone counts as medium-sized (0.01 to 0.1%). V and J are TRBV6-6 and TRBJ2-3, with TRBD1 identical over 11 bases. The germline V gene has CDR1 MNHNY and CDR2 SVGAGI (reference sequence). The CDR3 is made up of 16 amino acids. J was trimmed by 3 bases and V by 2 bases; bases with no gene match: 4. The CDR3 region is CASSYAGTGGTDTQYF. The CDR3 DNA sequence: TGTGCCAGCAGTTACGCCGGGACAGGGGGAACAGATACGCAGTATTTT.

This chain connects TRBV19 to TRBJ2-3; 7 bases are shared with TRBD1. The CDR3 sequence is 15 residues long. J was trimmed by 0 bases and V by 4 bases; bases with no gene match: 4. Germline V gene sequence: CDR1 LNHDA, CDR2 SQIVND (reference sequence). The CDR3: CASSKQGYSTDTQYF. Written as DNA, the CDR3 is TGTGCCAGTAGTAAACAGGGGTATAGCACAGATACGCAGTATTTT.

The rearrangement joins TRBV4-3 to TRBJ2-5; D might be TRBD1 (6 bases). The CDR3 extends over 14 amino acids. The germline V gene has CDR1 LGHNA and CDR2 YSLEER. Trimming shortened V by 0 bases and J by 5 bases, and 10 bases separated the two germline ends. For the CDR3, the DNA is TGCGCCAGCAGCCAAGACAGGGGTCGGGAGACCCAGTACTTC. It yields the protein CASSQDRGRETQYF.

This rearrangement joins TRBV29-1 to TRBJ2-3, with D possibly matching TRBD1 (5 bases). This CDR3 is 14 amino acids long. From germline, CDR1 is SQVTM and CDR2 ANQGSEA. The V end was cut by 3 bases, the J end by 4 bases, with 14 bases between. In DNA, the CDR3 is TGCAGCGTTGAGGTCCAGGGCGGACCAGATACGCAGTATTTT. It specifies CSVEVQGGPDTQYF.

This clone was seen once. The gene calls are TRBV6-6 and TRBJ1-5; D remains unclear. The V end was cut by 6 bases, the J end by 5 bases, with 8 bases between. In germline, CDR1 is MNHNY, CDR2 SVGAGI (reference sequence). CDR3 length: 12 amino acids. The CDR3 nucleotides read TGTGCCAGCAGCTACCTCTATCAGCCCCAGCATTTT. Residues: CASSYLYQPQHF.

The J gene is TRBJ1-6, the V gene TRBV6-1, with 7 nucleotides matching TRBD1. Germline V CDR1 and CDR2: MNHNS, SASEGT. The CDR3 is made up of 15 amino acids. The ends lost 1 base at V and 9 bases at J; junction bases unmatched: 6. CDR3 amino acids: CASSEGQGFGSPLHF. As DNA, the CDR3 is TGTGCCAGCAGTGAAGGACAGGGCTTCGGTTCACCCCTCCACTTT.